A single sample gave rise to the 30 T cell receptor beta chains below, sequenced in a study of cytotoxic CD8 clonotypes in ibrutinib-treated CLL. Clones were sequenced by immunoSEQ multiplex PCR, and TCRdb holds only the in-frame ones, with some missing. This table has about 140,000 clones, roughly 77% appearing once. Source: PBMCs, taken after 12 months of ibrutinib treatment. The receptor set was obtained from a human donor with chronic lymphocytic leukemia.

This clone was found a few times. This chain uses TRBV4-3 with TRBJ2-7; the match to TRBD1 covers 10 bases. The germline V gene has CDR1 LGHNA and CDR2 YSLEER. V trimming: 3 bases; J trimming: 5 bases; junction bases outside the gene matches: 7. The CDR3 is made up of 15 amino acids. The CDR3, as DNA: TGCGCCAGCAGCCAGTCCGGGACAGGGGAGGACGAGCAGTACTTC. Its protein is CASSQSGTGEDEQYF.

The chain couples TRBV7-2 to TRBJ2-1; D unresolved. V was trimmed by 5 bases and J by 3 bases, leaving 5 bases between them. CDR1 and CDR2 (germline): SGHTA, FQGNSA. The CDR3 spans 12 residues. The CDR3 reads CASSKDYNEQFF. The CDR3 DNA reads TGTGCCAGCAGCAAGGACTACAATGAGCAGTTCTTC.

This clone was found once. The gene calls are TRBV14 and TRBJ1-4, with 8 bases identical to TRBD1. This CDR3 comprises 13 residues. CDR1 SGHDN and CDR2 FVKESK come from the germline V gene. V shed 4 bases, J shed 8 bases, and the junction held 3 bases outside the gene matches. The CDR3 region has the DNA TGTGCCAGCAGCCGACAGGGGTGGGAAAAACTGTTTTTT. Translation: CASSRQGWEKLFF.

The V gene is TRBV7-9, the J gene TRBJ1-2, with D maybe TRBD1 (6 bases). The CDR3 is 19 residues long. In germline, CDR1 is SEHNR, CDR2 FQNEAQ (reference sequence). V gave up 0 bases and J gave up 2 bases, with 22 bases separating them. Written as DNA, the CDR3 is TGTGCCAGCAGCTTAGCCAGGACAGCGGATATTGTCGGGAACTATGGCTACACCTTC. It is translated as CASSLARTADIVGNYGYTF. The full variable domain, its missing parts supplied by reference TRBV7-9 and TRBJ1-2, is DTGVSQNPRHKITKRGQNVTFRCDPISEHNRLYWYRQTLGQGPEFLTYFQNEAQLEKSRLLSDRFSAERPKGSFSTLEIQRTEQGDSAMYLCASSLARTADIVGNYGYTFGSGTRLTVV.

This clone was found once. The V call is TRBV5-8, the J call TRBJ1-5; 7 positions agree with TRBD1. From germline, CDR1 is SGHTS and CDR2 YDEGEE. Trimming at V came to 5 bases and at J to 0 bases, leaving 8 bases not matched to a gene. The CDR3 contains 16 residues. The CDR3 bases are TGTGCCAGCAGTTCCTACCGGGACAGTAGCAATCAGCCCCAGCATTTT. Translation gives CASSSYRDSSNQPQHF.

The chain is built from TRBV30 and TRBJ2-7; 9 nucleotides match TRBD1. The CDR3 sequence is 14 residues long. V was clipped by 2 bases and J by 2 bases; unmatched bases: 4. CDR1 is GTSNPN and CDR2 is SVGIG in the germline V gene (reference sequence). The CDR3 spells CAWSLGQGAYEQYF. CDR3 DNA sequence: TGTGCCTGGAGTTTGGGACAGGGAGCCTACGAGCAGTACTTC.

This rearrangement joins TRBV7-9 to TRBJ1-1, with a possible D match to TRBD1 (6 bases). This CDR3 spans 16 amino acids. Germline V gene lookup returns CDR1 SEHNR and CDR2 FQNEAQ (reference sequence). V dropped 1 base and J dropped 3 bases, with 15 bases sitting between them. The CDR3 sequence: CASSLGAGGADTEAFF. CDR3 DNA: TGTGCCAGCAGCTTAGGAGCCGGGGGGGCCGACACTGAAGCTTTCTTT.

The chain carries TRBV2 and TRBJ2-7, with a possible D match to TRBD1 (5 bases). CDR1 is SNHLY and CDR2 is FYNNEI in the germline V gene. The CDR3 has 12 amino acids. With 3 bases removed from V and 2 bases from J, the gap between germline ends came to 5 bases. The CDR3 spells CASSDRAYEQYF. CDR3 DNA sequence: TGTGCCAGCAGTGACAGGGCCTACGAGCAGTACTTC.

CDR3 bases: TGTGCCAGCTCACCACCGGCCAGTTCTGGAAACACCATATATTTT. It translates to CASSPPASSGNTIYF. The chain employs TRBV18 and TRBJ1-3, with D unresolved. The germline CDR1 and CDR2 sequences are KGHSH and LQKENI. This CDR3 has 15 amino acids. V lost 0 bases, J lost 1 base, and 7 bases lay in between.

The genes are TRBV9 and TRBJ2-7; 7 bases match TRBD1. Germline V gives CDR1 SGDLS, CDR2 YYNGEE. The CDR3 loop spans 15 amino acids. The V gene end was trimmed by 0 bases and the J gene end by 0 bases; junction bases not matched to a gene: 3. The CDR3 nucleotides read TGTGCCAGCAGCGTAGGGACAGGTCACTCCTACGAGCAGTACTTC. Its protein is CASSVGTGHSYEQYF.

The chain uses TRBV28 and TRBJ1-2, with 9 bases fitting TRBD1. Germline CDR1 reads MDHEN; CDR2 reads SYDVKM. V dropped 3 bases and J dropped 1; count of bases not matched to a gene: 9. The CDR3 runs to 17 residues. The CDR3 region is CASSFVQGAYLNYGYTF. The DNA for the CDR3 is TGTGCCAGCAGTTTTGTACAGGGGGCATATCTTAACTATGGCTACACCTTC.

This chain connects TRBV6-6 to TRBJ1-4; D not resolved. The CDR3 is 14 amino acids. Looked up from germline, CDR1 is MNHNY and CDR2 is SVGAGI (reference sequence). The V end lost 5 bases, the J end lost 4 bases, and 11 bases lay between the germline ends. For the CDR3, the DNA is TGTGCCAGCAGTAACCGGGCCGGTAATGAAAAACTGTTTTTT. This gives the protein CASSNRAGNEKLFF.

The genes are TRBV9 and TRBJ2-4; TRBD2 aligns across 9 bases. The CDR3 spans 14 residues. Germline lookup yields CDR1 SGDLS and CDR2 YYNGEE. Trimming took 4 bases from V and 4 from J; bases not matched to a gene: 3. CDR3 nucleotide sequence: TGTGCCAGCAGCAGAGCGGGGGGTAAAAACATTCAGTACTTC. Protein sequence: CASSRAGGKNIQYF.

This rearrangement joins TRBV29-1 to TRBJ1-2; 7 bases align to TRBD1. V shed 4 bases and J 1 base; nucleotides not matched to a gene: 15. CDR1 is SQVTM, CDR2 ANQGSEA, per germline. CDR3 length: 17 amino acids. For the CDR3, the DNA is TGCAGCGTTGTGTTTTCGACAGGGCGAGTGGATAACTATGGCTACACCTTC. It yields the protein CSVVFSTGRVDNYGYTF.

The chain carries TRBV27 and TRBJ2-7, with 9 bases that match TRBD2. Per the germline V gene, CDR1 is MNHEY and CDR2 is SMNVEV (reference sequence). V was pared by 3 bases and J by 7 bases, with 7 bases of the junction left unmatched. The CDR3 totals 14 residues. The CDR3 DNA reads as TGTGCCAGCAGTTTGAGGCGGGAGGGAGGTGAGCAGTACTTC. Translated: CASSLRREGGEQYF.

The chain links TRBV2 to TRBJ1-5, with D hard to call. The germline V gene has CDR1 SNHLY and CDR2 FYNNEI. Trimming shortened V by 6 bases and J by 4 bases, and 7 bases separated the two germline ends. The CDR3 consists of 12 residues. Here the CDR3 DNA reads TGTGCCAGCAGGGCGGATAATCAGCCCCAGCATTTT. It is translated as CASRADNQPQHF. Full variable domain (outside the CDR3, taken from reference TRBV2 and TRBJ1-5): EPEVTQTPSHQVTQMGQEVILRCVPISNHLYFYWYRQILGQKVEFLVSFYNNEISEKSEIFDDQFSVERPDGSNFTLKIRSTKLEDSAMYFCASRADNQPQHFGDGTRLSIL.

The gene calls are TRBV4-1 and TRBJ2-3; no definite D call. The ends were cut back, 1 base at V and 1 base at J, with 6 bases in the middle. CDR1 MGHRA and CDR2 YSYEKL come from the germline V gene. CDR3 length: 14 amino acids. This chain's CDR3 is CASSQVTRTDTQYF. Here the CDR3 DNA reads TGCGCCAGCAGCCAAGTCACCCGCACAGATACGCAGTATTTT.

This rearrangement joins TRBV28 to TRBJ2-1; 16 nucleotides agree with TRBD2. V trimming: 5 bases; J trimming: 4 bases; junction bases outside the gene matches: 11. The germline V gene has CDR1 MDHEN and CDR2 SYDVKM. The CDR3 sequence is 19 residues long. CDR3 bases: TGTGCCAGCAGTATAGGGCTGGGACTAGCGGGAGGGCCGTACAATGAGCAGTTCTTC. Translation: CASSIGLGLAGGPYNEQFF.

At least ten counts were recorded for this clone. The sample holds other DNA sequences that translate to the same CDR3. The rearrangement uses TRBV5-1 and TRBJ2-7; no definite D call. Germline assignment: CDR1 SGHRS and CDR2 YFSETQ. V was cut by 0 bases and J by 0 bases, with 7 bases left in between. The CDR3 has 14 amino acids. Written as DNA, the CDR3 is TGCGCCAGCAGCTTGGATCCGAGCTCCTACGAGCAGTACTTC. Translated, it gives CASSLDPSSYEQYF.

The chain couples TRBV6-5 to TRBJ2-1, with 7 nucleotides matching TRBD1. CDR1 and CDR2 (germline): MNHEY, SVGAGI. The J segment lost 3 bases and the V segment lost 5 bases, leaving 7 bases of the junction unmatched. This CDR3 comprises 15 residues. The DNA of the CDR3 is TGTGCCAGCAGTACAGGGGTCTATTACTACAATGAGCAGTTCTTC. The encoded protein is CASSTGVYYYNEQFF.

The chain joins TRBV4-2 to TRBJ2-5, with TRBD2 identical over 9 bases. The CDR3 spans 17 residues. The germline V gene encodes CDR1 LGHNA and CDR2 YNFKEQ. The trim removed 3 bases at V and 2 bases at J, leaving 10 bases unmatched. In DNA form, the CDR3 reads TGTGCCAGCAGCCAGAAGAGCCTAGCGGGGATGCAAGAGACCCAGTACTTC. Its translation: CASSQKSLAGMQETQYF.

The chain's CDR3 is CASSPDVGNTEAFF. The CDR3 DNA is TGTGCCAGCAGCCCGGATGTGGGGAACACTGAAGCTTTCTTT. The chain couples TRBV4-2 to TRBJ1-1; no reliable D call. Trimming took off 4 bases at V and 1 base at J, with 10 bases between the two ends. The germline CDR1 and CDR2 sequences are LGHNA and YNFKEQ. This CDR3 spans 14 amino acids.

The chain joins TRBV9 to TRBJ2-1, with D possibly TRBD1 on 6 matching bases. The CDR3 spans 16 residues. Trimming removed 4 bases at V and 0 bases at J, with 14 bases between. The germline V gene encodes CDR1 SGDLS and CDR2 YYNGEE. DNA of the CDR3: TGTGCCAGCAGCTCCCCGGCAGGGGCCTCCTACAATGAGCAGTTCTTC. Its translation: CASSSPAGASYNEQFF.

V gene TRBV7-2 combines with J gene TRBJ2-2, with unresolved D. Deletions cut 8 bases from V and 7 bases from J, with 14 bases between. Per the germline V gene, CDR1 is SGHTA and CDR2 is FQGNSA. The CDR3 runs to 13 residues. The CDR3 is CASALPGRGELFF. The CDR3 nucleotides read TGTGCCAGCGCCTTACCCGGACGCGGGGAGCTGTTTTTT.

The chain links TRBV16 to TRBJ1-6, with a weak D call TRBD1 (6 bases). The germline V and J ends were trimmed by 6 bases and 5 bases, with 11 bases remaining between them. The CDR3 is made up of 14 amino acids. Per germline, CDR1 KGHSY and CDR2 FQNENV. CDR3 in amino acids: CASRRDTDNSPLHF. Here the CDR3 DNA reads TGTGCCAGCAGACGGGACACCGATAATTCACCCCTCCACTTT.

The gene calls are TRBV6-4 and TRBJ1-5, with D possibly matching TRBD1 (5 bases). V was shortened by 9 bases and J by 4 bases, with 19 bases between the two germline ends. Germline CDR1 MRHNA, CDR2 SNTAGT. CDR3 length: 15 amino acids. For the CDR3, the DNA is TGTGCCAGGAACGGCGGGGGGGAAGCGAATCAGCCCCAGCATTTT. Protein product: CARNGGGEANQPQHF.

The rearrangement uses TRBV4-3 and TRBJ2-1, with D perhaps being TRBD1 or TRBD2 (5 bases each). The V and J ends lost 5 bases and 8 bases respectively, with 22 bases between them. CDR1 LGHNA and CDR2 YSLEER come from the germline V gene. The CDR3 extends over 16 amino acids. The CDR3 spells CASSTLRGVWFHEQFF. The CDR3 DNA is TGCGCCAGCAGCACCCTAAGGGGAGTGTGGTTCCATGAGCAGTTCTTC.

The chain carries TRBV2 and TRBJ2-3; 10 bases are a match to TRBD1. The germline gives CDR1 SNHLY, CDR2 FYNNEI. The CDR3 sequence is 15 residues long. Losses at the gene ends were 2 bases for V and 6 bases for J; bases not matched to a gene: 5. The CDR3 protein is CASSEHDRGLDTQYF. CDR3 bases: TGTGCCAGCAGTGAACATGACAGGGGGCTTGATACGCAGTATTTT.

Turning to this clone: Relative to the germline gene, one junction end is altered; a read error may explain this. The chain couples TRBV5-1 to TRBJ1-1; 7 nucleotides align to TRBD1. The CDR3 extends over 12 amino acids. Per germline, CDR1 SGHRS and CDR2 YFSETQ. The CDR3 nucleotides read TGCGCCAGCAGACAGGGGAACGCTGAAGCTTTCTTT. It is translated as CASRQGNAEAFF.

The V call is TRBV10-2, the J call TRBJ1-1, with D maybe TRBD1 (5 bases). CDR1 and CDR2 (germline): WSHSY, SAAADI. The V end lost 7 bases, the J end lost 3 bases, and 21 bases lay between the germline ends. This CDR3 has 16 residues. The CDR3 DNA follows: TGCGCCAGCAAGAGGGGAGGGATTGGGGTATACACTGAAGCTTTCTTT. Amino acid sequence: CASKRGGIGVYTEAFF.